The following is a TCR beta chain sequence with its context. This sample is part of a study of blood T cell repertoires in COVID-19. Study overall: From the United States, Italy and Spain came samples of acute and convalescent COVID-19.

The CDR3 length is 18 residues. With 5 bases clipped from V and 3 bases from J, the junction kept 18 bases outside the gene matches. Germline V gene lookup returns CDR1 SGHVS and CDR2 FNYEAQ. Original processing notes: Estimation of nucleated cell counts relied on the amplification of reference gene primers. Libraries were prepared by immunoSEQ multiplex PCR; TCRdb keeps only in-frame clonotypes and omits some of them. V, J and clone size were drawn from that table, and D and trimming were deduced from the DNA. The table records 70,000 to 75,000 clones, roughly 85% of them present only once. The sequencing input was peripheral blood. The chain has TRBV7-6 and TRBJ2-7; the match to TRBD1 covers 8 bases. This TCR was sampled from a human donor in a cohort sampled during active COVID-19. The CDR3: CASSLRQGHPPVGYEQYF. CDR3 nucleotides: TGTGCCAGCAGCCTCAGACAGGGGCATCCCCCTGTAGGCTACGAGCAGTACTTC.